This T cell receptor beta chain originates from a study of tumor-infiltrating lymphocytes in primary liver carcinoma. Study results and caveats: Against blood, tumors held a significantly higher top-250-clone fraction (p = 0.039).

This CDR3 contains 14 residues. Germline V gene sequence: CDR1 MDHEN, CDR2 SYDVKM. As concerns this clonotype: Its antigen is not identified. A junction boundary mismatches the germline segment, possibly from a read error.

Reverse transcription of approximately 520 ng total RNA with a constant-region primer produced TCR beta cDNA. Libraries for TCR beta were built through three nested multiplex PCR rounds, which together made up a slightly modified ARM-PCR procedure. The first two PCR rounds used TRBV1-TRBV30 primers with a Cbeta primer, about 9 cycles each. Each CDR3 protein gets one entry after TCRdb re-called the multiplex PCR reads with MiXCR. The sample contains under 200,000 distinct CDR3 sequences, around 81% of which appear only once. From around 18-30 mg of unsorted bulk tissue, DNA and RNA were co-extracted together.

This TCR derives from a man in his forties with primary liver carcinoma and hepatitis B virus infection. Sequencing input: tumor tissue from primary liver carcinoma. The chain couples TRBV28 to TRBJ2-3; 7 bases line up with TRBD2. The CDR3 protein is CAIGTGGIQDTQYF. CDR3 DNA sequence: TGTGCCATCGGAACGGGAGGCATTCAGGATACGCAATATTTT. The full variable domain, completed using reference TRBV28 and TRBJ2-3, is DVKVTQSSRYLVKRTGEKVFLECVQDMDHENMFWYRQDPGLGLRLIYFSYDVKMKEKGDIPEGYSVSREKKERFSLILESASTNQTSMYLCAIGTGGIQDTQYFGPGTRLTVL.